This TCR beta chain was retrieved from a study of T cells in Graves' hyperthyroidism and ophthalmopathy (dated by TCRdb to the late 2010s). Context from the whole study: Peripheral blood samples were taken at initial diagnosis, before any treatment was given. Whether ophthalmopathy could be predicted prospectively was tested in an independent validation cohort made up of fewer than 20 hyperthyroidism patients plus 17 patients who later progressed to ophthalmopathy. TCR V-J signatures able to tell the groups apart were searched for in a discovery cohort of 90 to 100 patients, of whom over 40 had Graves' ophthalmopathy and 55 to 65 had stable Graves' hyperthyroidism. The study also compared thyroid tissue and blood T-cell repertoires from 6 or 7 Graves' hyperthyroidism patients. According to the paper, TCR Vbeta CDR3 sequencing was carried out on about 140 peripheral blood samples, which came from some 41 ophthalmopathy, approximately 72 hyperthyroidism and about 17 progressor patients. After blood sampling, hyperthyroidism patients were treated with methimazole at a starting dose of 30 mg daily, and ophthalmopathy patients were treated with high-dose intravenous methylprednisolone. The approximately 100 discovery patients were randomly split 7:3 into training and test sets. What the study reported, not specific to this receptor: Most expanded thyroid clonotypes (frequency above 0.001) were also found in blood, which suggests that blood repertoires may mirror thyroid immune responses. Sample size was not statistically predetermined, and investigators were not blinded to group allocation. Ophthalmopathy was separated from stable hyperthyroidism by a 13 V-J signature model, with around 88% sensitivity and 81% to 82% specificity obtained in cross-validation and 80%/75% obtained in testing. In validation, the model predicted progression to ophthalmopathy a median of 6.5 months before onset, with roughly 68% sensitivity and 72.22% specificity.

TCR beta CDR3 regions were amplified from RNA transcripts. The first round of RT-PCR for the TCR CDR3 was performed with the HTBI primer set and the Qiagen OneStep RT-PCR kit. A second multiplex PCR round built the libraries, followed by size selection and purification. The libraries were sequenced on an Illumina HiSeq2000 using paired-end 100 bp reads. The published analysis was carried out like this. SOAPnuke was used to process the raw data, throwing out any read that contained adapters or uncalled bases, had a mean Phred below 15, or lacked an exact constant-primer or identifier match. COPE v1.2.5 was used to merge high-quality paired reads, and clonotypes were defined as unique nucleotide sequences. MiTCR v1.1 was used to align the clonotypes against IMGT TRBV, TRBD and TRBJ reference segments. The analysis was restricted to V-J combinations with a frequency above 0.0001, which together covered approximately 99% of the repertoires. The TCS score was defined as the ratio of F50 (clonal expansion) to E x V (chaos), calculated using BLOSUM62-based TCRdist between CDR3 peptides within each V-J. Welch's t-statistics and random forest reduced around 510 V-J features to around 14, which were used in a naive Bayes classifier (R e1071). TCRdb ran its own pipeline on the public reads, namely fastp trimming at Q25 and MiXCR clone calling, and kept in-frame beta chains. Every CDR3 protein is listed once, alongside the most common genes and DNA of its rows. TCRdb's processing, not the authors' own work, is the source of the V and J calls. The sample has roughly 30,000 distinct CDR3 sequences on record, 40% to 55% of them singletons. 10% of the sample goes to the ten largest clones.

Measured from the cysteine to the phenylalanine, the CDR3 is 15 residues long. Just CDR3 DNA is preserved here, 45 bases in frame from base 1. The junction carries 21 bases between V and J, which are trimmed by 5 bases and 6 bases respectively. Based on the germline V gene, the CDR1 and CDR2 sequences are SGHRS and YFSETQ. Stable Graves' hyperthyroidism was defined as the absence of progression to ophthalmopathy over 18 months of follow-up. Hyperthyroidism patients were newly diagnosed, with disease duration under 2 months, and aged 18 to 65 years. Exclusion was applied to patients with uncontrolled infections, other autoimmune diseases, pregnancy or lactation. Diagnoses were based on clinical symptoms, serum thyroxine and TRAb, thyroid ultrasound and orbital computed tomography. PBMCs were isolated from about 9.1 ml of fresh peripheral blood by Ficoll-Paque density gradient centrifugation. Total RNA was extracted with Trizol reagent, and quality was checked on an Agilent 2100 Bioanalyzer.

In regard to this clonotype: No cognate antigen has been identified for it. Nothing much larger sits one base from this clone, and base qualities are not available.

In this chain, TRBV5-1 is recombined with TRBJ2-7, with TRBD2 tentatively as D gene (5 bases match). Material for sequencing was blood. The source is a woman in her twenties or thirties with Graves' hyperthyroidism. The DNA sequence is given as TGCGCCAGCAGTAGAGAGAGCGGAGGACGGGCCGAGCAGTACTTC. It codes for CASSRESGGRAEQYF.